Below, 10 T cell receptor beta chains from the same sample are listed, as sequenced in a study of CD8+CD57+ T cells in acquired aplastic anemia. Genomic DNA acted as the template from which TCR beta VDJ combination and CDR3 sequence profiling were carried out. TCRdb fed the reads into MiXCR, producing one record per CDR3 protein. The repertoire holds just over 200,000 distinct CDR3 sequences, with approximately 60% as singletons. The authors sequenced patients whose flow cytometry had shown CD8+CD57+ cell expansion. Sequenced sample: sorted CD4+, CD8+, or CD8+CD57+ T cells (not recorded which) from PBMCs. These receptors all stem from a human donor with aplastic anemia.

As to this clonotype: One junction end disagrees with the germline gene, perhaps due to a read error. This chain connects TRBV5-8 to TRBJ2-7; tentative D call: TRBD1 (5 bases). Germline lookup yields CDR1 SGHTS and CDR2 YDEGEE. The CDR3 is 16 residues long. The CDR3 here is CASSLEGAQTPYEQYF. CDR3 sequence (DNA): TGCGCCAGCAGCTTGGAAGGGGCACAAACTCCCTACGAGCAGTACTTC.

To note about this clonotype: A read error may be the cause here, since a much bigger clone is one base away. The gene calls are TRBV5-5 and TRBJ1-1, with D maybe TRBD1 (6 bases). The CDR3 runs 15 residues. Germline values: CDR1 SGHKS, CDR2 YYEKEE (reference sequence). This CDR3 is CAGSFILGGWTEAFF. The CDR3 nucleotides read TGTGCCGGCAGCTTCATATTGGGGGGCTGGACTGAAGCTTTCTTT.

The V and J genes are TRBV27 and TRBJ2-7; 7 nucleotides line up with TRBD2. The germline gives CDR1 MNHEY, CDR2 SMNVEV (reference sequence). V lost 3 bases, J lost 3 bases, and 5 bases stayed unmatched. The CDR3 loop spans 14 amino acids. The CDR3 reads CASSFSGSDYEQYF. The CDR3 region has the DNA TGTGCCAGCAGTTTTAGCGGGTCTGACTACGAGCAGTACTTC.

The chain recombines TRBV20-1 with TRBJ1-1; no reliable D call. V lost 6 bases and J lost 1, with 9 bases in between. CDR3 length: 12 amino acids. CDR1 DFQATT and CDR2 SNEGSKA come from the germline V gene (reference sequence). The CDR3 sequence is CSALQGNTEAFF. CDR3 nucleotide sequence: TGCAGTGCCTTGCAAGGGAACACTGAAGCTTTCTTT.

This chain links TRBV2 with TRBJ2-7; no firm D call. Per germline, CDR1 SNHLY and CDR2 FYNNEI. Trimming left V 3 bases short and J 6 bases short, with 9 bases between. There are 12 residues in the CDR3. The CDR3 loop reads CASSDPSGEQYF. The DNA of the CDR3 is TGTGCCAGCAGTGATCCAAGTGGCGAGCAGTACTTC.

This chain connects TRBV15 to TRBJ2-3, with D unclear. Germline V gene lookup returns CDR1 LNHNV and CDR2 YYDKDF (reference sequence). The CDR3 runs 13 residues. V lost 2 bases, J lost 5 bases, and 8 bases lay in between. CDR3 amino acids: CATSRMALDTQYF. The CDR3 coding sequence is TGTGCCACCAGCAGAATGGCGTTAGATACGCAGTATTTT. The entire variable domain, with the rest obtained from reference TRBV15 and TRBJ2-3, is as follows: DAMVIQNPRYQVTQFGKPVTLSCSQTLNHNVMYWYQQKSSQAPKLLFHYYDKDFNNEADTPDNFQSRRPNTSFCFLDIRSPGLGDTAMYLCATSRMALDTQYFGPGTRLTVL.

This clonotype was detected only a few times. The chain employs TRBV7-6 and TRBJ2-7; D gene unclear. The CDR3 has 12 residues. Per the germline V gene, CDR1 is SGHVS and CDR2 is FNYEAQ. Trimming pared 0 bases from V and 5 bases from J, leaving 5 bases between. The CDR3 region has the DNA TGTGCCAGCAGCTTAGCCCGGGACGAGCAGTACTTC. As protein: CASSLARDEQYF.

The chain employs TRBV20-1 and TRBJ2-7; D is possibly TRBD1 or TRBD2 (6 bases each). CDR3 length equals 13 residues. The germline V gene encodes CDR1 DFQATT and CDR2 SNEGSKA (reference sequence). V lost 4 bases and J 5 bases, leaving 15 bases between the germline ends. CDR3: CSANPGARNEQYF. The CDR3, as DNA: TGCAGTGCTAACCCGGGGGCGAGGAACGAGCAGTACTTC.

The genes are TRBV20-1 and TRBJ2-1, with TRBD2 identical over 9 bases. The trim removed 1 base at V and 1 base at J, leaving 2 bases unmatched. This CDR3 contains 15 residues. Germline lookup yields CDR1 DFQATT and CDR2 SNEGSKA (reference sequence). The CDR3 region is CSARGLAVSYNEQFF. The CDR3 DNA follows: TGCAGTGCTAGAGGACTAGCGGTTTCCTACAATGAGCAGTTCTTC.

This sequence joins TRBV7-9 and TRBJ2-2, with D possibly TRBD1 on 5 matching bases. The V end was cut by 4 bases, the J end by 0 bases, with 9 bases between. The CDR3 spans 15 residues. The germline CDR1 and CDR2 sequences are SEHNR and FQNEAQ (reference sequence). CDR3 sequence: CASSSQGSNTGELFF. In DNA form, the CDR3 reads TGTGCCAGCAGCTCGCAGGGATCGAACACCGGGGAGCTGTTTTTT.